Listed below are T cell receptor beta chains from one sample, sequenced in a study of blood T cell repertoires in COVID-19. Assay used: immunoSEQ multiplex PCR; TCRdb lists only in-frame clones, some missing. The sample lists about 100,000 clones, roughly 92% occurring once. The specimen sequenced was peripheral blood. The receptors shown here come from a man in his 70s with acute or convalescent COVID-19. CDR3s include the opening cysteine and the closing phenylalanine or tryptophan. A D gene is named only where the DNA matches it firmly. Rows give clone size only sometimes, using once, few, many, or a class for an expanded clone.

CDR3 DNA,CDR3 protein,D gene,J gene,clone size,V gene
TGTGCCCCCCTGCCAGGCACCATATATTTT,CAPLPGTIYF,-,TRBJ1-3,once,TRBV12-3/TRBV12-4
TGTGCCAGCAGCCCAGAACTAGCGGGGACCGAGTACTTC,CASSPELAGTEYF,TRBD2,TRBJ2-5,-,TRBV11-2
TGTGCCAGTAGTTTCGCCGGGACAGGGGGCTACGAGCAGTACTTC,CASSFAGTGGYEQYF,TRBD1,TRBJ2-7,-,TRBV19
TGTGCCAGCAGTGCCCAAGGACAGGGGGAAAGGTATGGCTACACCTTC,CASSAQGQGERYGYTF,TRBD1,TRBJ1-2,-,TRBV2
TGTGCCAGCAGCTTACTTCAGGTCTCTGGAAACACCATATATTTT,CASSLLQVSGNTIYF,-,TRBJ1-3,-,TRBV7-9
TGCGCCAGCAGGGACGAGGGAATGAACACTGAAGCTTTCTTT,CASRDEGMNTEAFF,-,TRBJ1-1,-,TRBV5-1
TGTGCCAGCAGCTTTTCGACTAGCTCCCGTGAGCAGTTCTTC,CASSFSTSSREQFF,TRBD2,TRBJ2-1,-,TRBV11-2
TGCAGCGTTGAATTCCCAGGTACCTACGAGCAGTACTTC,CSVEFPGTYEQYF,-,TRBJ2-7,-,TRBV29-1
TGTGCCAGCAGCTCAACCTGGGCAGGCAACTATGGCTACACCTTC,CASSSTWAGNYGYTF,-,TRBJ1-2,-,TRBV11-1
TGCGCCAGCAGCTCGGAGGGGCTAGCGGGATCCAGACGGGAGGAGACCCAGTACTTC,CASSSEGLAGSRREETQYF,TRBD2,TRBJ2-5,-,TRBV5-1
TGCGCCAGCAGCTTGGAGCCAGGGGTCAGCACTGAAGCTTTCTTT,CASSLEPGVSTEAFF,-,TRBJ1-1,-,TRBV5-1
TGTGCCACCAGCAGAGCTAGCACAGATACGCAGTATTTT,CATSRASTDTQYF,-,TRBJ2-3,-,TRBV15
TGTGCCAGCAGCCTAGCAGGGGGACAAAGTTACAATGAGCAGTTCTTC,CASSLAGGQSYNEQFF,TRBD1,TRBJ2-1,-,TRBV4-2
TGCGCCAGCAGCCAAAACCCCGGGACAGTCAATGAAAAACTGTTTTTT,CASSQNPGTVNEKLFF,TRBD1,TRBJ1-4,-,TRBV4-1
TGTGCCAGCAGTTATGCTAGGCACATTCAGTACTTC,CASSYARHIQYF,-,TRBJ2-4,-,TRBV6-2/TRBV6-3
TGTGCCAGCTCCCCCGGACAGGGCAATCAGCCCCAGCATTTT,CASSPGQGNQPQHF,TRBD1,TRBJ1-5,-,TRBV2
TGTGCCACCAGCAGAGCGGATAGAAGAGGGGGCTATGGCTACACCTTC,CATSRADRRGGYGYTF,-,TRBJ1-2,-,TRBV15
TGTGCCAGCAGCCAAGAGGACCTACTAGCGGGATCCTACGAGCAGTACTTC,CASSQEDLLAGSYEQYF,TRBD2,TRBJ2-7,-,TRBV4-2
TGTGCCAGCAGCCAACAGGGGAATCAGCCCCAGCATTTT,CASSQQGNQPQHF,TRBD1,TRBJ1-5,-,TRBV7-6
TGTGCCAGCAGGCAAACGACAGGGGGCTACACTGAAGCTTTCTTT,CASRQTTGGYTEAFF,TRBD1,TRBJ1-1,-,TRBV27
TGTGCCAGCTCACCCCGTGGTAGCGACTACAATGAGCAGTTCTTC,CASSPRGSDYNEQFF,-,TRBJ2-1,-,TRBV18
TGTGCCAGCAGTTACTCGTGGGAGGCCTCTGAAGCTTTCTTT,CASSYSWEASEAFF,-,TRBJ1-1,-,TRBV6-5
TGTGCCAGCAGCCGCCGTGGGCCAGGGGGGTTGTTAGTTGAAAAACTGTTTTTT,CASSRRGPGGLLVEKLFF,TRBD1,TRBJ1-4,-,TRBV3-1/TRBV3-2
TGTGCCAGCAGCCCCCGGGGACAGGGCGTCGACGAGCAGTACTTC,CASSPRGQGVDEQYF,TRBD1,TRBJ2-7,-,TRBV7-9
TGTGCCAGCAGTTACCCCCAAGCGGGGGGGCCGGCTCAGTTCTTC,CASSYPQAGGPAQFF,TRBD2,TRBJ2-1,-,TRBV6-5
TGTGCCAGCAGCGTCACGGACAGGGCCTCTGGAAACACCATATATTTT,CASSVTDRASGNTIYF,TRBD1,TRBJ1-3,-,TRBV9
TGTGCCAGTAGTATAAGGGAGTCCTACGAGCAGTACTTC,CASSIRESYEQYF,-,TRBJ2-7,-,TRBV19
TGTGCCAGCAGCTTACGGGGATCCTATAATTCACCCCTCCACTTT,CASSLRGSYNSPLHF,-,TRBJ1-6,-,TRBV7-6
TGTGCCAGCAGCTGGGACAGTCCCGATGGCTACACCTTC,CASSWDSPDGYTF,TRBD1,TRBJ1-2,-,TRBV5-6
TGCGCCAGCAGCCCCGGGAGGTTCGCTGAAGCTTTCTTT,CASSPGRFAEAFF,-,TRBJ1-1,-,TRBV5-1
TGTGCAAGTCCCGATGCGGGCAACTCCGGGACTAGCGGGAGTTTCAATGAGCAGTTCTTC,CASPDAGNSGTSGSFNEQFF,-,TRBJ2-1,-,TRBV12-2
TGCAGCGTTGATCAGACGGGACACCCGAACTATGGCTACACCTTC,CSVDQTGHPNYGYTF,-,TRBJ1-2,-,TRBV29-1
TGTGCCAGCTCACCCCTCCCAACTTCTCTGACAAGCACAGATACGCAGTATTTT,CASSPLPTSLTSTDTQYF,-,TRBJ2-3,-,TRBV18
TGCGCCAGCAGCTGGCAGGGGTTGACGGGGACTGAAGCTTTCTTT,CASSWQGLTGTEAFF,-,TRBJ1-1,-,TRBV5-1
TGCGCCAGCAGCCCCTGGACTAGCGGGATCGGCGGGGAGCTGTTTTTT,CASSPWTSGIGGELFF,TRBD2,TRBJ2-2,-,TRBV5-1
TGTGCCAGCAGCTTGGGGGGGCTCTACGAGCAGTACTTC,CASSLGGLYEQYF,-,TRBJ2-7,-,TRBV13
TGCAGCGCCCTAAGCGGCAATAGTAAAGCTTTCTTT,CSALSGNSKAFF,-,TRBJ1-1,once,TRBV29-1
TGTGCCAGCAGCTTGGAGAGCAGGCCCTATGGCTACACCTTC,CASSLESRPYGYTF,-,TRBJ1-2,-,TRBV5-4
TGTGCCAGCAGTTTACTGACTAGCGGGAGGAACAATGAGCAGTTCTTC,CASSLLTSGRNNEQFF,TRBD2,TRBJ2-1,large,TRBV28
TGTGCCAGCAGCTATCTAGTGAGGGGGACTGAAGCTTTCTTT,CASSYLVRGTEAFF,-,TRBJ1-1,-,TRBV7-8